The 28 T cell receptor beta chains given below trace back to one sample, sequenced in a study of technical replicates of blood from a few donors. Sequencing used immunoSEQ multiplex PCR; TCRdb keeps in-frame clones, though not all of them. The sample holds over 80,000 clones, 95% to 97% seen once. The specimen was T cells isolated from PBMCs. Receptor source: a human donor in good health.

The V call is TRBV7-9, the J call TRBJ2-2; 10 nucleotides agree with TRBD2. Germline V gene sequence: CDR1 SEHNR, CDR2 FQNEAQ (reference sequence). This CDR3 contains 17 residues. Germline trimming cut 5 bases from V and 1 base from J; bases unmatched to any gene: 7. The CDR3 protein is CASSTLAGARNTGELFF. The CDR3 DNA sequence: TGTGCCAGCAGCACGCTAGCGGGAGCAAGGAACACCGGGGAGCTGTTTTTT.

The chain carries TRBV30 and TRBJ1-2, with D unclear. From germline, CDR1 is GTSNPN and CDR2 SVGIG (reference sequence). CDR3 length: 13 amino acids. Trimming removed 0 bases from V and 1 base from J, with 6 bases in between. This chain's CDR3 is CAWSVHSNYGYTF. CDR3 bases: TGTGCCTGGAGTGTACACAGTAACTATGGCTACACCTTC.

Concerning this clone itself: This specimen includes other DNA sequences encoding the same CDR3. CDR3 DNA: TGCAGCGCTCAGGGGAACACTGAAGCTTTCTTT. Its protein is CSAQGNTEAFF. J is TRBJ1-1 and V is TRBV29-1; TRBD1 is a possible D gene (5 bases). The V gene lost 7 bases and the J gene lost 1 base, with 7 bases spanning the gap. The CDR3 is 11 amino acids. CDR1 SQVTM and CDR2 ANQGSEA come from the germline V gene. Using reference TRBV29-1 and TRBJ1-1 for the parts outside the CDR3, the full variable domain is SAVISQKPSRDICQRGTSLTIQCQVDSQVTMMFWYRQQPGQSLTLIATANQGSEATYESGFVIDKFPISRPNLTFSTLTVSNMSPEDSSIYLCSAQGNTEAFFGQGTRLTVV.

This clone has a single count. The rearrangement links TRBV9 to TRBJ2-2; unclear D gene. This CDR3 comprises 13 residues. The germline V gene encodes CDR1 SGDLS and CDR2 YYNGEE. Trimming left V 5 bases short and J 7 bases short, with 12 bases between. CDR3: CASSFLEIGELFF. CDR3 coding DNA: TGTGCCAGCAGTTTCCTAGAGATCGGGGAGCTGTTTTTT. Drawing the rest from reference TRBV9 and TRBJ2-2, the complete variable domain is DSGVTQTPKHLITATGQRVTLRCSPRSGDLSVYWYQQSLDQGLQFLIQYYNGEERAKGNILERFSAQQFPDLHSELNLSSLELGDSALYFCASSFLEIGELFFGEGSRLTVL.

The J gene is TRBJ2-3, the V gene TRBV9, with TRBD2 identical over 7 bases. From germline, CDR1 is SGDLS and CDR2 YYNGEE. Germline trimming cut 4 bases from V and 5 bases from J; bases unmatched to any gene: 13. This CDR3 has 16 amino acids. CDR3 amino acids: CASSTPPDGRKDTQYF. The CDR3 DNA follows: TGTGCCAGCAGCACCCCCCCCGACGGGAGGAAAGATACGCAGTATTTT.

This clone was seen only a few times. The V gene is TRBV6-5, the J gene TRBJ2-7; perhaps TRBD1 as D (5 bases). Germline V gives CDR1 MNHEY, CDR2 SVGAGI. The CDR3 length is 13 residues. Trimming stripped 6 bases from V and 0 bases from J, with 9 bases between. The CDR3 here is CASSRGHSYEQYF. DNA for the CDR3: TGTGCCAGCAGCCGCGGACACTCCTACGAGCAGTACTTC.

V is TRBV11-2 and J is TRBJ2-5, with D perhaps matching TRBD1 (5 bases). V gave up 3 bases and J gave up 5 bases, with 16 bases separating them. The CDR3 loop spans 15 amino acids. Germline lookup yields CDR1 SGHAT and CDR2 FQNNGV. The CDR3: CASSFMRQPKETQYF. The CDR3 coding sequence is TGTGCCAGCAGCTTCATGAGACAGCCGAAGGAGACCCAGTACTTC.

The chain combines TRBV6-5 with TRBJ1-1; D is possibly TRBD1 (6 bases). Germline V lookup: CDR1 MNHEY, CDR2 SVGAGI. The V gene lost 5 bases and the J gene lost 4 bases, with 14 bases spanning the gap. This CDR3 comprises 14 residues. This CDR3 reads CASSTGSGGTEAFF. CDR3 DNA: TGTGCCAGCAGTACAGGGTCTGGAGGCACTGAAGCTTTCTTT.

CDR3 nucleotides: TGCGCCAGCAGCCAAGATTTGAGGCGGTCCATCAATGAGCAGTTCTTC. It translates to CASSQDLRRSINEQFF. The chain couples TRBV4-1 to TRBJ2-1; D is ambiguous. This CDR3 is built from 16 residues. Deletions cut 0 bases from V and 6 bases from J, with 15 bases between. The germline CDR1 and CDR2 sequences are MGHRA and YSYEKL.

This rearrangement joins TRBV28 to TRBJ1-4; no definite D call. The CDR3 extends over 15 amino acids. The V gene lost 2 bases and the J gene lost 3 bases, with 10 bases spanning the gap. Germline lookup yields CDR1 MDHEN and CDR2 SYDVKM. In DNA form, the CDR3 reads TGTGCCAGCAGTTTAGCGGGCTTTGCTAATGAAAAACTGTTTTTT. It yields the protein CASSLAGFANEKLFF.

CDR3 coding DNA: TGTGCCAGCAGCTTAGTTGAGGGAGGGGAGCTGTTTTTT. It codes for CASSLVEGGELFF. The rearrangement links TRBV7-2 to TRBJ2-2; a possible D gene is TRBD2 (5 bases). Germline V gene sequence: CDR1 SGHTA, CDR2 FQGNSA. The CDR3 runs to 13 residues. Trimming took off 1 base at V and 8 bases at J, with 8 bases between the two ends.

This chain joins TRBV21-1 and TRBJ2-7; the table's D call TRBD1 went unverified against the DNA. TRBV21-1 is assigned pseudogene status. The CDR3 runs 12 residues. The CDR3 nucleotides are TGTGCCAGCAGCGGACAGAGCTACGAGCAGTACTTC. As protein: CASSGQSYEQYF.

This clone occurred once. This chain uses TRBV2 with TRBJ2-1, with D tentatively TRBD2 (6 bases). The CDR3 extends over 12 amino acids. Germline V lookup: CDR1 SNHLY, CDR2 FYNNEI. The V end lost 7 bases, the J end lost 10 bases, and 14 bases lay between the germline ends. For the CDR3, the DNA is TGTGCCAGCATCTCGAGGGGAGGCGAGCAGTTCTTC. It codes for CASISRGGEQFF. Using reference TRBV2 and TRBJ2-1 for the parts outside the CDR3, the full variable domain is EPEVTQTPSHQVTQMGQEVILRCVPISNHLYFYWYRQILGQKVEFLVSFYNNEISEKSEIFDDQFSVERPDGSNFTLKIRSTKLEDSAMYFCASISRGGEQFFGPGTRLTVL.

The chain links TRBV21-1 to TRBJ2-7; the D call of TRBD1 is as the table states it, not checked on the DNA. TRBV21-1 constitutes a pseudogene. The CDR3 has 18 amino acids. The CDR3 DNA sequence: TGTGCCAGCAGCAGGGGCCTGGTGTCCCCTGAAGGGGTCTACGAGCAGTACTTC. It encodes CASSRGLVSPEGVYEQYF.

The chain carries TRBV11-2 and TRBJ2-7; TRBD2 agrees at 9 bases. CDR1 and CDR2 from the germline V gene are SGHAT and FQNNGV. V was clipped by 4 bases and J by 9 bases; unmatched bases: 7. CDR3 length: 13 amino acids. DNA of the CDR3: TGTGCCAGCAGCTCCTTAGCGGGAGTGGGGCAGTACTTC. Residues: CASSSLAGVGQYF.

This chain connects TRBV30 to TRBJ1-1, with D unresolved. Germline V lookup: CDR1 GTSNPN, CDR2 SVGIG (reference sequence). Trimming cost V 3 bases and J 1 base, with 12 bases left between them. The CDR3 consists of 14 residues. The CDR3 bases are TGTGCCTGGAGGAGGGCCTACGGGAACACTGAAGCTTTCTTT. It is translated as CAWRRAYGNTEAFF.

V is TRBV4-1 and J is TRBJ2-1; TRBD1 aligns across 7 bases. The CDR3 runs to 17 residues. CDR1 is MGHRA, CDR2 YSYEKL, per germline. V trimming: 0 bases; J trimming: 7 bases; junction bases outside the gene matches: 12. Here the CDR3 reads CASSQERGLAEYNEQFF. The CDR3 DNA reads TGCGCCAGCAGCCAAGAAAGGGGGCTTGCGGAATATAATGAGCAGTTCTTC.

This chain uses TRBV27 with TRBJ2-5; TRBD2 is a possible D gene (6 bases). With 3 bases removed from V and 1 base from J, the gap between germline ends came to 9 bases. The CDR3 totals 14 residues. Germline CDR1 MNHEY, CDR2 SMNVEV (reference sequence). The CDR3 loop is CASSLGRGQETQYF. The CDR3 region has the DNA TGTGCCAGCAGTTTGGGGCGGGGCCAAGAGACCCAGTACTTC.

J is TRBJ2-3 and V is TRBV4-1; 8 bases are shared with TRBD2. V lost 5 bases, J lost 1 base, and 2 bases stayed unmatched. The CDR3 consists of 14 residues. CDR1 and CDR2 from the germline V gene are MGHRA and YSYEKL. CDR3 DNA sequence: TGCGCCAGCAGCGCGACTAGCGGCACAGATACGCAGTATTTT. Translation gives CASSATSGTDTQYF.

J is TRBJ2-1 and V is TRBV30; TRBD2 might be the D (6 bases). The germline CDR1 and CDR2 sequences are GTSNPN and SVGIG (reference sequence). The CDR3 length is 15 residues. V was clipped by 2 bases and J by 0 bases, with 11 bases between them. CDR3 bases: TGTGCCTGGAGTTCGCGGGGAAGCTCCTACAATGAGCAGTTCTTC. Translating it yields CAWSSRGSSYNEQFF. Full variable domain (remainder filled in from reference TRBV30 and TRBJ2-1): SQTIHQWPATLVQPVGSPLSLECTVEGTSNPNLYWYRQAAGRGLQLLFYSVGIGQISSEVPQNLSASRPQDRQFILSSKKLLLSDSGFYLCAWSSRGSSYNEQFFGPGTRLTVL.

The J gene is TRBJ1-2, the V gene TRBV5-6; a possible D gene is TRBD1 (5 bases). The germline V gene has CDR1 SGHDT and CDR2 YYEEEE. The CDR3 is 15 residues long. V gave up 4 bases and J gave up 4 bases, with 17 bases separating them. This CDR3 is CASSLSGMRIYGYTF. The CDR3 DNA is TGTGCCAGCAGCCTGTCAGGGATGAGGATCTATGGCTACACCTTC. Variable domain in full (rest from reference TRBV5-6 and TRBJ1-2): DAGVTQSPTHLIKTRGQQVTLRCSPKSGHDTVSWYQQALGQGPQFIFQYYEEEERQRGNFPDRFSGHQFPNYSSELNVNALLLGDSALYLCASSLSGMRIYGYTFGSGTRLTVV.

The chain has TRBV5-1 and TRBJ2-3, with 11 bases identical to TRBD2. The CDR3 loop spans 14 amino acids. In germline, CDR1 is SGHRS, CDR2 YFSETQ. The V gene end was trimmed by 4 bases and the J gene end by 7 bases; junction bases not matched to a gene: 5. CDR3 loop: CASSQTSGMYTQYF. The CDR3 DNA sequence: TGCGCCAGCAGCCAGACTAGCGGGATGTATACGCAGTATTTT.

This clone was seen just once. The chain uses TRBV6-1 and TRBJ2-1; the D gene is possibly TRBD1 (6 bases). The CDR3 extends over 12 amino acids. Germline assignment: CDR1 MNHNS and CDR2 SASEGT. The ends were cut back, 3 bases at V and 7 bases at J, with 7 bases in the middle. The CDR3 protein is CASSDTGNEQFF. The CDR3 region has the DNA TGTGCCAGCAGTGATACAGGGAATGAGCAGTTCTTC.

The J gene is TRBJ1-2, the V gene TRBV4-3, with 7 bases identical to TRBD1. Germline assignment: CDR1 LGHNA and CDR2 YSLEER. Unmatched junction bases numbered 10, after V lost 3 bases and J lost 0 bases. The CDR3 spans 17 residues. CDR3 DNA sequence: TGCGCCAGCAGCCATCTCCTAGGGGGCCTTTCTAACTATGGCTACACCTTC. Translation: CASSHLLGGLSNYGYTF.

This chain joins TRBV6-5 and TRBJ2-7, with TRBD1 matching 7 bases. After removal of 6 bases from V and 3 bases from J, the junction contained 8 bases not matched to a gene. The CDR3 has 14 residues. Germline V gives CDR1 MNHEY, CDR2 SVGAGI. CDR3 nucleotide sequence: TGTGCCAGCAGGACCAGACAGGGAAACTACGAGCAGTACTTC. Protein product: CASRTRQGNYEQYF.

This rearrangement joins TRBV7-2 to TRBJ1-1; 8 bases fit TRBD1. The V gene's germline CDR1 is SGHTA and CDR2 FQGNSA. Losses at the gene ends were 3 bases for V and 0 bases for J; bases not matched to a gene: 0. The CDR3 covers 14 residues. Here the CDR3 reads CASSLTGVNTEAFF. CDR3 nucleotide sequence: TGTGCCAGCAGCTTGACAGGGGTGAACACTGAAGCTTTCTTT.

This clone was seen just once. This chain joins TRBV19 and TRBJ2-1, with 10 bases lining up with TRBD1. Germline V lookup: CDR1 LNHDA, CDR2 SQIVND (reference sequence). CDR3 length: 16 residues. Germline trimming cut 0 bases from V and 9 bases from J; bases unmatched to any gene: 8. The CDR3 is CASSIDPGTGAPEQFF. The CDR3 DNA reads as TGTGCCAGTAGTATAGATCCCGGGACAGGGGCGCCTGAGCAGTTCTTC.

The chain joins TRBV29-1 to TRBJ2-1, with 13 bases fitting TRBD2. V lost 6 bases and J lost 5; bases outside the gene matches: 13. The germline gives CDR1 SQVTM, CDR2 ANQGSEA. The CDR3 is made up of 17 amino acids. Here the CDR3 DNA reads TGCAGCGTAAATGGACTAGCGGGAGTCCGGGTGAACAATGAGCAGTTCTTC. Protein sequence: CSVNGLAGVRVNNEQFF.